Listed here are 24 T cell receptor beta chains from one sample, sequenced in a study of monozygotic twins with cystic fibrosis. Method: immunoSEQ multiplex PCR; TCRdb's copy keeps in-frame clones and lacks some. In the table there are over 25,000 clones, about 92% of which are singletons. Sequencing input: blood. These receptors all come from a girl aged 2-10 years with cystic fibrosis.

This clone was found a few times. The V gene is TRBV19, the J gene TRBJ1-1, with D perhaps matching TRBD1 (5 bases). Germline values: CDR1 LNHDA, CDR2 SQIVND (reference sequence). This CDR3 has 13 amino acids. Trimming removed 3 bases at V and 6 bases at J, with 11 bases between. CDR3 DNA sequence: TGTGCCAGTAGTATCCAGGGTAAGGCTGAAGCTTTCTTT. Residues: CASSIQGKAEAFF.

The V gene is TRBV10-3, the J gene TRBJ1-1; D is ambiguous. V was pared by 5 bases and J by 4 bases, with 23 bases between. CDR1 ENHRY and CDR2 SYGVKD come from the germline V gene. CDR3 length: 17 residues. This CDR3 is CAISPAVGRSGVTEAFF. The DNA of the CDR3 is TGTGCCATCAGTCCAGCCGTGGGCAGATCAGGAGTCACTGAAGCTTTCTTT.

V usage is TRBV4-3 and J usage is TRBJ2-7; the match to TRBD2 covers 7 bases. This CDR3 has 16 amino acids. CDR1 is LGHNA, CDR2 YSLEER, per germline. Trimming at V came to 3 bases and at J to 6 bases, leaving 14 bases not matched to a gene. This CDR3 is CASSQERLALPGEQYF. Written as DNA, the CDR3 is TGCGCCAGCAGCCAGGAAAGACTAGCCCTCCCCGGCGAGCAGTACTTC.

This clone came up once. The chain links TRBV7-9 to TRBJ1-2, with 7 nucleotides matching TRBD1. This CDR3 contains 14 residues. Germline loops: CDR1 SEHNR, CDR2 FQNEAQ (reference sequence). The junction had 1 base not matched to a gene; V was cut back by 1 base and J by 2 bases. CDR3 protein: CASSLGQGNYGYTF. The DNA for the CDR3 is TGTGCCAGCAGCTTAGGACAGGGCAACTATGGCTACACCTTC.

The chain uses TRBV4-2 and TRBJ1-2; no clear D gene. V lost 0 bases to trimming and J lost 2 bases, with 10 bases between them. This CDR3 comprises 15 residues. The V gene's germline CDR1 is LGHNA and CDR2 YNFKEQ. The CDR3 region is CASSQDRSANYGYTF. CDR3 coding DNA: TGTGCCAGCAGCCAAGATAGGAGCGCGAACTATGGCTACACCTTC.

The CDR3 spells CAWSVRGTGGFGYTF. The CDR3 region has the DNA TGTGCCTGGAGTGTACGAGGGACAGGGGGCTTTGGCTACACCTTC. The V and J genes are TRBV30 and TRBJ1-2; 12 positions agree with TRBD1. J lost 7 bases, V lost 0 bases, and 6 bases had no gene match. CDR1 is GTSNPN, CDR2 SVGIG, per germline (reference sequence). There are 15 residues in the CDR3.

The chain has TRBV5-8 and TRBJ2-7; 10 bases are a match to TRBD1. CDR1 and CDR2 from the germline V gene are SGHTS and YDEGEE. This CDR3 spans 16 amino acids. V lost 5 bases and J lost 1; bases outside the gene matches: 9. Written as DNA, the CDR3 is TGTGCCAGCAGGCAATATCGGGACAGGGGTTCCTACGAGCAGTACTTC. Translated: CASRQYRDRGSYEQYF.

The chain recombines TRBV19 with TRBJ1-5; D gene ambiguous. The CDR3 contains 13 residues. V was cut by 2 bases and J by 6 bases, with 8 bases left in between. Germline V gives CDR1 LNHDA, CDR2 SQIVND (reference sequence). This CDR3 is CASSIKAGQPQHF. CDR3 DNA sequence: TGTGCCAGTAGTATAAAGGCCGGTCAGCCCCAGCATTTT.

The chain carries TRBV2 and TRBJ2-1, with 10 bases fitting TRBD1. Germline CDR1 reads SNHLY; CDR2 reads FYNNEI. This CDR3 contains 15 residues. V dropped 6 bases and J dropped 6; count of bases not matched to a gene: 8. The CDR3 sequence: CASSAGTGDLNEQFF. The CDR3 DNA is TGTGCCAGCAGCGCCGGGACAGGGGACCTCAATGAGCAGTTCTTC.

This sequence joins TRBV4-1 and TRBJ2-7; perhaps TRBD2 as D (6 bases). CDR3 length equals 13 residues. The V gene's germline CDR1 is MGHRA and CDR2 YSYEKL. Trimming cost V 0 bases and J 7 bases, with 10 bases left between them. CDR3 region: CASSQEEGWEQYF. As DNA, the CDR3 is TGCGCCAGCAGCCAAGAGGAGGGGTGGGAGCAGTACTTC.

The chain recombines TRBV18 with TRBJ2-7; perhaps TRBD1 as D (6 bases). The V end lost 7 bases, the J end lost 1 base, and 14 bases lay between the germline ends. CDR1 is KGHSH and CDR2 is LQKENI in the germline V gene. This CDR3 is built from 14 residues. The CDR3, as DNA: TGTGCCAGCTTCGCGAATCAGGGGTCCTACGAGCAGTACTTC. Protein: CASFANQGSYEQYF.

CDR3 sequence: CASSLTSGAGYEQYF. For the CDR3, the DNA is TGTGCCAGCAGCCTGACTAGCGGGGCTGGTTACGAGCAGTACTTC. This chain uses TRBV5-5 with TRBJ2-7; 11 bases are a match to TRBD2. The junction had 7 bases not matched to a gene; V was cut back by 4 bases and J by 4 bases. The CDR3 runs to 15 residues. Germline V gene sequence: CDR1 SGHKS, CDR2 YYEKEE (reference sequence). The full variable domain, with the rest looked up from reference TRBV5-5 and TRBJ2-7, is DAGVTQSPTHLIKTRGQQVTLRCSPISGHKSVSWYQQVLGQGPQFIFQYYEKEERGRGNFPDRFSARQFPNYSSELNVNALLLGDSALYLCASSLTSGAGYEQYFGPGTRLTVT.

This clone appeared a few times. The chain joins TRBV28 to TRBJ1-5, with D hard to call. Germline CDR1 reads MDHEN; CDR2 reads SYDVKM. The CDR3 runs 15 residues. V lost 1 base and J lost 1, with 8 bases in between. The CDR3 here is CASSLLRESNQPQHF. Written as DNA, the CDR3 is TGTGCCAGCAGTTTATTACGGGAGAGCAATCAGCCCCAGCATTTT.

The J gene is TRBJ2-3, the V gene TRBV29-1, with 7 bases matching TRBD1. The CDR3 covers 13 residues. The V gene's germline CDR1 is SQVTM and CDR2 ANQGSEA. Germline trimming cut 7 bases from V and 4 bases from J; bases unmatched to any gene: 8. Here the CDR3 reads CSGTRGSSDTQYF. CDR3 coding DNA: TGCAGCGGTACCAGGGGGTCATCAGATACGCAGTATTTT.

The chain has TRBV7-6 and TRBJ2-3, with D unclear. The CDR3 covers 11 residues. Germline V gives CDR1 SGHVS, CDR2 FNYEAQ. Trimming left V 4 bases short and J 5 bases short, with 4 bases between. This CDR3 reads CASSSRDTQYF. CDR3 DNA: TGTGCCAGCAGCTCCAGAGATACGCAGTATTTT.

The V gene is TRBV20-1, the J gene TRBJ2-7; D gene uncertain. Germline CDR1 is DFQATT and CDR2 is SNEGSKA (reference sequence). Trimming took off 6 bases at V and 2 bases at J, with 8 bases between the two ends. This CDR3 contains 11 residues. CDR3 coding DNA: TGCAGTGCCTCGGGTCCCTACGAGCAGTACTTC. Residues: CSASGPYEQYF.

This clone was detected once. The chain combines TRBV27 with TRBJ2-7, with D tentatively TRBD2 (6 bases). CDR3 length equals 14 residues. Germline V CDR1 and CDR2: MNHEY, SMNVEV (reference sequence). The ends were cut back, 1 base at V and 2 bases at J, with 9 bases in the middle. DNA of the CDR3: TGTGCCAGCAGTTTATACGGGGAGGCCTACGAGCAGTACTTC. The encoded protein is CASSLYGEAYEQYF.

This clone was observed once. The CDR3 DNA reads TGCGCCAGCAGCTCCCTGGGTCAGGGGACTGCTAACTATGGCTACACCTTC. Translated, it gives CASSSLGQGTANYGYTF. The rearrangement joins TRBV5-1 to TRBJ1-2, with D possibly being TRBD1 (6 bases). From germline, CDR1 is SGHRS and CDR2 YFSETQ. Trimming took off 3 bases at V and 0 bases at J, with 18 bases between the two ends. CDR3 length equals 17 residues. Full variable domain (rest looked up from reference TRBV5-1 and TRBJ1-2): KAGVTQTPRYLIKTRGQQVTLSCSPISGHRSVSWYQQTPGQGLQFLFEYFSETQRNKGNFPGRFSGRQFSNSRSEMNVSTLELGDSALYLCASSSLGQGTANYGYTFGSGTRLTVV.

The chain employs TRBV30 and TRBJ2-7; 7 nucleotides match TRBD1. This CDR3 has 13 amino acids. Germline CDR1 and CDR2: GTSNPN and SVGIG (reference sequence). CDR3 DNA: TGTGCTTCAATTACAGGGGATACCTACGAGCAGTACTTC. Translation gives CASITGDTYEQYF.

This chain connects TRBV11-3 to TRBJ1-1; D call uncertain. The V gene lost 2 bases and the J gene lost 5 bases, with 6 bases spanning the gap. Germline-derived CDR1 and CDR2 are SGHNT and YENEEA. This CDR3 spans 12 amino acids. The CDR3 region has the DNA TGTGCCAGCAGCTTAACTTGGACTGAAGCTTTCTTT. This sequence encodes CASSLTWTEAFF.

The chain employs TRBV7-8 and TRBJ2-5; D gene ambiguous. V gave up 1 base and J gave up 5 bases, with 14 bases separating them. CDR1 SGHVS and CDR2 FQNEAQ come from the germline V gene. The CDR3 is 15 residues long. Here the CDR3 DNA reads TGTGCCAGCAGCTTAGATAGGCTGGATAGGGAGACCCAGTACTTC. Residues: CASSLDRLDRETQYF.

The chain links TRBV7-9 to TRBJ1-3; no definite D call. There are 16 residues in the CDR3. Germline CDR1 reads SEHNR; CDR2 reads FQNEAQ (reference sequence). The germline V and J ends were trimmed by 1 base and 7 bases, with 17 bases remaining between them. In DNA, the CDR3 is TGTGCCAGCAGCTTAGACTGGGAGCACTCACGGAACACCATATATTTT. It translates to CASSLDWEHSRNTIYF. Using reference TRBV7-9 and TRBJ1-3 for the parts outside the CDR3, the full variable domain is DTGVSQNPRHKITKRGQNVTFRCDPISEHNRLYWYRQTLGQGPEFLTYFQNEAQLEKSRLLSDRFSAERPKGSFSTLEIQRTEQGDSAMYLCASSLDWEHSRNTIYFGEGSWLTVV.

The chain has TRBV27 and TRBJ2-5; tentative D call: TRBD2 (5 bases). Germline V gene sequence: CDR1 MNHEY, CDR2 SMNVEV (reference sequence). Between the trimmed V and J ends, which lost 6 bases and 4 bases, there was a span of 24 bases. The CDR3 has 17 amino acids. CDR3 bases: TGTGCCAGCAGCCCGTTAACAACCCGAGGGCCGGTAGAGACCCAGTACTTC. Protein sequence: CASSPLTTRGPVETQYF.

This clone was detected only once. The chain joins TRBV29-1 to TRBJ1-1; D is ambiguous. V was trimmed by 2 bases and J by 1 base, leaving 8 bases between them. The germline CDR1 and CDR2 sequences are SQVTM and ANQGSEA. This CDR3 is 13 amino acids long. The CDR3 bases are TGCAGCGTTGAATGGGGTCCGAACACTGAAGCTTTCTTT. Translating gives CSVEWGPNTEAFF.